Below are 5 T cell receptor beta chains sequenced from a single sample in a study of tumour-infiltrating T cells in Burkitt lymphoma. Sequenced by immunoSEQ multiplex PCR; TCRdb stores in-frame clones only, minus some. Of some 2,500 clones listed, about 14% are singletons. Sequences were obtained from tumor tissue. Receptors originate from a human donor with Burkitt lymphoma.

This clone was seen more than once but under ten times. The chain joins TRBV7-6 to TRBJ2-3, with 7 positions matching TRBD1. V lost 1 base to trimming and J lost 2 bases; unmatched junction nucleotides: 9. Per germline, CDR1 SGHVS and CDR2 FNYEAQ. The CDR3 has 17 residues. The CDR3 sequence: CASSLVPQGEPTDTQYF. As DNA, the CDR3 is TGTGCCAGCAGCTTAGTCCCGCAGGGGGAGCCCACAGATACGCAGTATTTT.

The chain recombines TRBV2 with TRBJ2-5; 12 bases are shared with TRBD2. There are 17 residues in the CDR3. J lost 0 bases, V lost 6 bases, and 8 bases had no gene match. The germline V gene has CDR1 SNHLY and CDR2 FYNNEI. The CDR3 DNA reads TGTGCCAGCAGAGAAAGGACTAGCGGGGAGTACCAAGAGACCCAGTACTTC. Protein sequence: CASRERTSGEYQETQYF. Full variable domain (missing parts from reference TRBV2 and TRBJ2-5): EPEVTQTPSHQVTQMGQEVILRCVPISNHLYFYWYRQILGQKVEFLVSFYNNEISEKSEIFDDQFSVERPDGSNFTLKIRSTKLEDSAMYFCASRERTSGEYQETQYFGPGTRLLVL.

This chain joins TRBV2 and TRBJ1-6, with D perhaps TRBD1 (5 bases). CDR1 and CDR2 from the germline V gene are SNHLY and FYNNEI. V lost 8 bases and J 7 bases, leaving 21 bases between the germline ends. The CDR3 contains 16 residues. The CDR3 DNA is TGTGCCAGCCGGGCCGGAACTAAAGGGGCGAATTCACCCCTCCACTTT. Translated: CASRAGTKGANSPLHF.

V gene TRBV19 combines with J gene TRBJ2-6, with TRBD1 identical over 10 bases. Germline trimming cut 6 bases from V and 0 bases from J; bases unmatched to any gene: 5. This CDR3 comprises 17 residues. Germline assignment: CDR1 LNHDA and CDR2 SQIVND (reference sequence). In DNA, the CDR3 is TGTGCCAGTAGACCCCGGGACAGGGGCTCTGGGGCCAACGTCCTGACTTTC. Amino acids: CASRPRDRGSGANVLTF. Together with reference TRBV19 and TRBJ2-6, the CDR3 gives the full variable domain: DGGITQSPKYLFRKEGQNVTLSCEQNLNHDAMYWYRQDPGQGLRLIYYSQIVNDFQKGDIAEGYSVSREKKESFPLTVTSAQKNPTAFYLCASRPRDRGSGANVLTFGAGSRLTVL.

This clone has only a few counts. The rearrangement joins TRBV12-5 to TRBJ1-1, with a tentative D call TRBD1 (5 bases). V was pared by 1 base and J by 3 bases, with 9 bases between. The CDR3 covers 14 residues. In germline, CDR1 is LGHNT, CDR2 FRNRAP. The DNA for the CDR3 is TGTGCTAGTGGTTTGGCGGCAGGGCACACTGAAGCTTTCTTT. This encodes CASGLAAGHTEAFF.